This passage covers 25 T cell receptor beta chains from one sample sequenced in a study of T cells in Graves' hyperthyroidism and ophthalmopathy. Amplified regions were TCR beta CDR3 sequences from RNA transcripts. Carried out on the TCR CDR3, a first-round RT-PCR used the HTBI primer set. TCRdb itself ran the multiplex PCR reads through MiXCR, one entry per CDR3 protein. This table holds approximately 690,000 distinct CDR3 sequences, 13% to 15% found once. The material sequenced was blood. Every receptor here comes from a woman between 50 and 59 years old with Graves' ophthalmopathy.

In this sample, this clonotype turned up many times. CDR3 in DNA: TGTGCCAGCAGCTCTCAGACAGTTTCGAATGAGCAGTTCTTC. Its translation: CASSSQTVSNEQFF. The chain links TRBV7-8 to TRBJ2-1, with D tentatively TRBD1 (5 bases). The V gene lost 4 bases and the J gene lost 7 bases, with 14 bases spanning the gap. Germline values: CDR1 SGHVS, CDR2 FQNEAQ. The CDR3 is made up of 14 amino acids.

This clonotype was seen at least ten times. CDR3 sequence reads: CSARESVRTSGKGIFNEQFF. CDR3 coding DNA: TGCAGTGCTAGAGAGTCGGTTAGGACTAGCGGGAAGGGGATATTCAATGAGCAGTTCTTC. The chain uses TRBV20-1 and TRBJ2-1, with 12 bases aligning to TRBD2. Trimming cost V 0 bases and J 6 bases; bases outside gene matches: 18. This CDR3 is 20 amino acids long. Germline V gives CDR1 DFQATT, CDR2 SNEGSKA (reference sequence).

This clonotype was recorded many times. The chain couples TRBV5-1 to TRBJ2-1, with D perhaps assigned TRBD1 or TRBD2 (6 bases each). Germline CDR1 and CDR2: SGHRS and YFSETQ. This CDR3 has 13 amino acids. The germline V and J ends were trimmed by 2 bases and 8 bases, with 11 bases remaining between them. As DNA, the CDR3 is TGCGCCAGCAGCTTTACGGGGGCAGATGAGCAGTTCTTC. Residues: CASSFTGADEQFF.

This clonotype appeared many times. The V gene is TRBV27, the J gene TRBJ2-1; TRBD2 matches at 7 bases. Germline trimming cut 3 bases from V and 4 bases from J; bases unmatched to any gene: 6. CDR1 and CDR2 from the germline V gene are MNHEY and SMNVEV (reference sequence). The CDR3 totals 15 residues. This chain's CDR3 is CASSFSGGLYNEQFF. The CDR3 coding sequence is TGTGCCAGCAGTTTTTCGGGGGGATTGTACAATGAGCAGTTCTTC.

This clonotype was seen repeatedly, ten times or more. The V gene is TRBV2, the J gene TRBJ1-2, with D possibly being TRBD1 (6 bases). Germline CDR1 SNHLY, CDR2 FYNNEI. The CDR3 covers 12 residues. Trimming removed 9 bases from V and 2 bases from J, with 10 bases in between. The CDR3 coding sequence is TGTGCCAGGAGGCAGGGGAACTATGGCTACACCTTC. As protein: CARRQGNYGYTF.

The table lists this clonotype with many counts. The chain has TRBV10-3 and TRBJ2-7, with D tentatively TRBD2 (5 bases). CDR3 length: 14 residues. V was pared by 2 bases and J by 2 bases, with 10 bases between. Germline V lookup: CDR1 ENHRY, CDR2 SYGVKD. The CDR3 region has the DNA TGTGCCATCAGTGAGGCGGGTTTACCCTACGAGCAGTACTTC. Amino acid sequence: CAISEAGLPYEQYF.

This clonotype was counted many times. This chain links TRBV29-1 with TRBJ2-7; D ambiguous. V was clipped by 3 bases and J by 2 bases, with 8 bases between them. The CDR3 spans 12 residues. The germline V gene has CDR1 SQVTM and CDR2 ANQGSEA. The CDR3 nucleotides read TGCAGCGTTGAGAAGGGTACCTACGAGCAGTACTTC. Its translation: CSVEKGTYEQYF.

This clonotype was seen many times. The V call is TRBV7-3, the J call TRBJ2-1, with D possibly being TRBD2 (5 bases). The CDR3 extends over 16 amino acids. Germline lookup yields CDR1 SGHTA and CDR2 FQGTGA. V lost 1 base and J lost 2, with 12 bases in between. This chain's CDR3 is CASSLISRATYNEQFF. DNA for the CDR3: TGTGCCAGCAGCTTAATATCGAGGGCCACCTACAATGAGCAGTTCTTC.

This clonotype was counted a few times. The rearrangement uses TRBV7-9 and TRBJ1-3, with 7 bases lining up with TRBD1. CDR3 length: 17 residues. V was pared by 5 bases and J by 0 bases, with 10 bases of the junction left unmatched. In germline, CDR1 is SEHNR, CDR2 FQNEAQ (reference sequence). In DNA, the CDR3 is TGTGCCAGCAGCAACCGGGACAGCGCGCTCTCTGGAAACACCATATATTTT. It encodes CASSNRDSALSGNTIYF.

This clonotype was recorded many times. The V call is TRBV18, the J call TRBJ2-5; 14 bases are shared with TRBD2. CDR1 and CDR2 from the germline V gene are KGHSH and LQKENI. The J segment lost 5 bases and the V segment lost 0 bases, leaving 5 bases of the junction unmatched. The CDR3 is 17 amino acids. DNA for the CDR3: TGTGCCAGCTCACCACCGGGACTAGCGGGAGCGTCGGAGACCCAGTACTTC. Its translation is CASSPPGLAGASETQYF. The entire variable domain, with the rest obtained from reference TRBV18 and TRBJ2-5, is as follows: NAGVMQNPRHLVRRRGQEARLRCSPMKGHSHVYWYRQLPEEGLKFMVYLQKENIIDESGMPKERFSAEFPKEGPSILRIQQVVRGDSAAYFCASSPPGLAGASETQYFGPGTRLLVL.

This clonotype was recorded many times. This chain connects TRBV2 to TRBJ2-1, with 11 bases lining up with TRBD2. V was pared by 1 base and J by 8 bases, with 4 bases of the junction left unmatched. Germline assignment: CDR1 SNHLY and CDR2 FYNNEI. The CDR3 is made up of 15 amino acids. The CDR3 DNA reads TGTGCCAGCAGTGAAGGACTAGCGGGGACTGATGAGCAGTTCTTC. Translating gives CASSEGLAGTDEQFF.

Comments on this clonotype: Since a much larger clone is just one base distant, this may be a read error. The V gene is TRBV7-9, the J gene TRBJ1-2; D call uncertain. CDR1 is SEHNR and CDR2 is FQNEAQ in the germline V gene (reference sequence). The CDR3 totals 11 residues. Trimming took off 1 base at V and 8 bases at J, with 5 bases between the two ends. CDR3 sequence reads: CASSLDEGYTF. DNA for the CDR3: TGTGCCAGCAGCTTAGACGAAGGCTACACCTTC.

This clonotype was detected many times. The chain is built from TRBV20-1 and TRBJ2-7; TRBD1 is a possible D gene (5 bases). This CDR3 region has 13 residues. V was clipped by 3 bases and J by 4 bases, with 13 bases between them. Germline CDR1 DFQATT, CDR2 SNEGSKA (reference sequence). CDR3 in amino acids: CSARFQGIYEQYF. The CDR3 bases are TGCAGTGCTAGGTTTCAGGGAATATACGAGCAGTACTTC.

V and J are TRBV7-9 and TRBJ2-3; 7 bases fit TRBD2. The V gene end was trimmed by 2 bases and the J gene end by 3 bases; junction bases not matched to a gene: 8. Germline lookup yields CDR1 SEHNR and CDR2 FQNEAQ (reference sequence). The CDR3 has 16 amino acids. The CDR3 spells CASSLFAGDGTDTQYF. In DNA, the CDR3 is TGTGCCAGCAGCTTATTTGCGGGAGACGGTACAGATACGCAGTATTTT.

This clonotype was detected many times. This chain links TRBV3-1 with TRBJ2-1; 7 bases agree with TRBD2. The CDR3 spans 15 residues. The V gene's germline CDR1 is LGHDT and CDR2 YNNKEL (reference sequence). Trimming removed 1 base from V and 7 bases from J; junction bases left unmatched: 7. The CDR3 protein is CASSQGAGVKNEQFF. CDR3 in DNA: TGTGCCAGCAGCCAAGGGGCGGGAGTGAAAAATGAGCAGTTCTTC.

This clonotype was found many times. The rearrangement joins TRBV20-1 to TRBJ1-1, with D unresolved. Germline CDR1 reads DFQATT; CDR2 reads SNEGSKA (reference sequence). This CDR3 spans 12 amino acids. Trimming removed 4 bases from V and 3 bases from J, with 9 bases in between. The CDR3 spells CSAIDGDTEAFF. The CDR3 bases are TGCAGTGCTATAGACGGGGACACTGAAGCTTTCTTT.

The V call is TRBV12-3 or TRBV12-4, the J call TRBJ2-7; TRBD1 matches at 9 bases. CDR3 size: 14 residues. Trimming took 5 bases from V and 4 from J; bases not matched to a gene: 6. The CDR3 sequence is CASSHTGGPYEQYF. Here the CDR3 DNA reads TGTGCCAGCAGTCACACAGGGGGCCCGTACGAGCAGTACTTC.

This clonotype was seen many times. The V and J genes are TRBV7-2 and TRBJ2-1; 12 nucleotides agree with TRBD2. Germline values: CDR1 SGHTA, CDR2 FQGNSA. The CDR3 sequence is 15 residues long. The V segment lost 3 bases and the J segment 9 bases; nucleotides outside the gene matches: 6. The CDR3 loop is CASSLLAGGPSEQFF. In DNA, the CDR3 is TGTGCCAGCAGCTTGCTAGCGGGAGGGCCAAGTGAGCAGTTCTTC.

This clonotype has just a few counts. The J gene is TRBJ1-5, the V gene TRBV7-9, with a weak D call TRBD1 (5 bases). Germline loops: CDR1 SEHNR, CDR2 FQNEAQ (reference sequence). Trimming removed 1 base at V and 1 base at J, with 11 bases between. The length of the CDR3 is 16 residues. The CDR3 nucleotides read TGTGCCAGCAGCTTAGACGGGGGACTCAGCAATCAGCCCCAGCATTTT. This codes for CASSLDGGLSNQPQHF.

V gene TRBV19 combines with J gene TRBJ2-3; D gene uncertain. The CDR3 covers 15 residues. The germline V gene encodes CDR1 LNHDA and CDR2 SQIVND (reference sequence). The V end was cut by 7 bases, the J end by 0 bases, with 14 bases between. The CDR3: CASTRLGASTDTQYF. The CDR3, as DNA: TGTGCCAGTACCCGTTTAGGTGCTAGCACAGATACGCAGTATTTT.

This clonotype was picked up many times. The chain has TRBV18 and TRBJ1-4; D possibly corresponds to TRBD1 (5 bases). Trimming removed 3 bases from V and 5 bases from J, with 7 bases in between. The CDR3 sequence is 13 residues long. Per the germline V gene, CDR1 is KGHSH and CDR2 is LQKENI. This chain's CDR3 is CASSPGLNEKLFF. As DNA, the CDR3 is TGTGCCAGCTCACCGGGACTAAATGAAAAACTGTTTTTT. Based on the CDR3 plus reference TRBV18 and TRBJ1-4, the full variable domain is NAGVMQNPRHLVRRRGQEARLRCSPMKGHSHVYWYRQLPEEGLKFMVYLQKENIIDESGMPKERFSAEFPKEGPSILRIQQVVRGDSAAYFCASSPGLNEKLFFGSGTQLSVL.

This clonotype was observed a few times. This rearrangement joins TRBV13 to TRBJ2-3, with D unclear. Per the germline V gene, CDR1 is PRHDT and CDR2 is FYEKMQ (reference sequence). This CDR3 has 13 amino acids. Trimming removed 0 bases at V and 5 bases at J, with 6 bases between. The CDR3 DNA reads TGTGCCAGCAGCTTAGGGGTAAAAGATACGCAGTATTTT. It specifies CASSLGVKDTQYF.

V usage is TRBV20-1 and J usage is TRBJ2-5; 9 nucleotides align to TRBD2. The germline V gene encodes CDR1 DFQATT and CDR2 SNEGSKA (reference sequence). V was clipped by 1 base and J by 5 bases; unmatched bases: 8. The CDR3 consists of 15 residues. Written as DNA, the CDR3 is TGCAGTGCTAGAGGGGGGCGGGAGGGCCTGGAGACCCAGTACTTC. Protein sequence: CSARGGREGLETQYF.

The sample holds many counts of this clonotype. The chain recombines TRBV5-1 with TRBJ2-7, with 11 bases that match TRBD2. The trim removed 3 bases at V and 7 bases at J, leaving 15 bases unmatched. The CDR3 has 17 residues. Germline V gene sequence: CDR1 SGHRS, CDR2 YFSETQ. In DNA form, the CDR3 reads TGCGCCAGCAGCTCGGACCCACTAGCGGGGGCTCGGGGAGAGCAGTACTTC. Residues: CASSSDPLAGARGEQYF. The variable domain in full, completed from reference TRBV5-1 and TRBJ2-7, reads KAGVTQTPRYLIKTRGQQVTLSCSPISGHRSVSWYQQTPGQGLQFLFEYFSETQRNKGNFPGRFSGRQFSNSRSEMNVSTLELGDSALYLCASSSDPLAGARGEQYFGPGTRLTVT.

In the case of this clonotype: This clone may be a read error of a much larger clone one base away. The chain has TRBV15 and TRBJ2-5; D not certain. The CDR3 runs 14 residues. Germline V gene lookup returns CDR1 LNHNV and CDR2 YYDKDF (reference sequence). This chain's CDR3 is CATSRVSNEETQCF. The CDR3 coding sequence is TGTGCCACCAGCAGAGTGAGTAACGAAGAGACCCAGTGCTTC.